What follows are 10 T cell receptor beta chains derived from one specimen sequenced in a study of blood T cell repertoires in COVID-19. Clones were sequenced by immunoSEQ multiplex PCR, and TCRdb holds only the in-frame ones, with some missing. This table holds 200,000 to 250,000 clones, 86% found once. Sequenced input: peripheral blood. Receptors originate from a man in his 60s with acute or convalescent COVID-19.

The J gene is TRBJ1-1, the V gene TRBV9; no clear D gene. The CDR3 has 15 residues. From germline, CDR1 is SGDLS and CDR2 YYNGEE. V was cut by 3 bases and J by 1 base, with 13 bases left in between. For the CDR3, the DNA is TGTGCCAGCAGCGGGGTTCTCTCGGGGAACACTGAAGCTTTCTTT. Translated, it gives CASSGVLSGNTEAFF.

CDR3 amino acids: CASSQGTVTGELFF. The CDR3 DNA reads as TGCGCCAGCAGCCAAGGGACAGTCACCGGGGAGCTGTTTTTT. The chain recombines TRBV4-3 with TRBJ2-2; tentatively, D is TRBD1 (6 bases). The CDR3 length is 14 residues. Germline assignment: CDR1 LGHNA and CDR2 YSLEER. Deletions cut 1 base from V and 4 bases from J, with 7 bases between.

The gene calls are TRBV11-1 and TRBJ1-4; 7 bases map to TRBD1. In germline, CDR1 is SGHAT, CDR2 FQDESV (reference sequence). The CDR3 has 15 residues. Germline trimming cut 5 bases from V and 5 bases from J; bases unmatched to any gene: 8. This chain's CDR3 is CASSIRTGVNEKLFF. The CDR3 nucleotides are TGTGCCAGCAGCATACGGACAGGCGTCAATGAAAAACTGTTTTTT.

The V gene is TRBV23-1, the J gene TRBJ1-1, with D maybe TRBD1 (6 bases). TRBV23-1 falls under the ORF class, with uncertain function. V dropped 2 bases and J dropped 5 bases, with 18 bases sitting between them. The CDR3 sequence is 16 residues long. CDR3 amino acids: CASSQIRLRGQTEAFF. The CDR3 coding sequence is TGCGCCAGCAGTCAAATCCGGCTCAGGGGACAAACTGAAGCTTTCTTT.

The genes are TRBV3-1 (or the pseudogene TRBV3-2) and TRBJ2-5; 9 bases align to TRBD2. The CDR3 length is 15 residues. Germline CDR1 and CDR2: LGHDT and YNNKEL (reference sequence). The V gene end was trimmed by 2 bases and the J gene end by 5 bases; junction bases not matched to a gene: 6. CDR3: CASSQTLSGSETQYF. CDR3 in DNA: TGTGCCAGCAGCCAAACACTTAGCGGGAGTGAGACCCAGTACTTC.

The V call is TRBV6-5, the J call TRBJ2-1; 9 bases align to TRBD2. V shed 7 bases, J shed 9 bases, and the junction held 13 bases outside the gene matches. Germline values: CDR1 MNHEY, CDR2 SVGAGI. This CDR3 spans 15 amino acids. DNA for the CDR3: TGTGCCAGCACCCCGGGACTAGCCCAATTTAGTGAGCAGTTCTTC. This translates into CASTPGLAQFSEQFF.

The genes are TRBV5-1 and TRBJ2-2, with TRBD1 matching over 8 bases. Germline V gene lookup returns CDR1 SGHRS and CDR2 YFSETQ. V shed 0 bases, J shed 3 bases, and the junction held 7 bases outside the gene matches. The CDR3 contains 17 residues. Here the CDR3 reads CASSLVPGQEDTGELFF. The CDR3 coding sequence is TGCGCCAGCAGCTTGGTCCCGGGACAGGAGGACACCGGGGAGCTGTTTTTT.

This sequence joins TRBV4-3 and TRBJ1-6, with a possible D match to TRBD1 (5 bases). The CDR3 runs to 16 residues. The germline gives CDR1 LGHNA, CDR2 YSLEER. V was shortened by 3 bases and J by 9 bases, with 18 bases between the two germline ends. The chain's CDR3 is CASSHSRQGSGSPLHF. The DNA for the CDR3 is TGCGCCAGCAGCCACTCCAGGCAGGGCTCTGGTTCACCCCTCCACTTT.

This clone has just one count. The rearrangement uses TRBV11-2 and TRBJ1-1; TRBD1 might be the D (5 bases). V lost 1 base and J 3 bases, leaving 18 bases between the germline ends. The germline V gene has CDR1 SGHAT and CDR2 FQNNGV. The CDR3 is 17 residues long. The CDR3 is CASSLGRPAGPHTEAFF. The CDR3 DNA reads TGTGCCAGCAGCTTAGGAAGACCGGCGGGACCGCACACTGAAGCTTTCTTT.

CDR3 in amino acids: CASRTAIMNTEAFF. The DNA for the CDR3 is TGTGCCAGCAGGACAGCAATCATGAACACTGAAGCTTTCTTT. The chain uses TRBV6-5 and TRBJ1-1; weak D call: TRBD1 (5 bases). The V end lost 6 bases, the J end lost 0 bases, and 11 bases lay between the germline ends. The germline V gene encodes CDR1 MNHEY and CDR2 SVGAGI. CDR3 length: 14 residues.